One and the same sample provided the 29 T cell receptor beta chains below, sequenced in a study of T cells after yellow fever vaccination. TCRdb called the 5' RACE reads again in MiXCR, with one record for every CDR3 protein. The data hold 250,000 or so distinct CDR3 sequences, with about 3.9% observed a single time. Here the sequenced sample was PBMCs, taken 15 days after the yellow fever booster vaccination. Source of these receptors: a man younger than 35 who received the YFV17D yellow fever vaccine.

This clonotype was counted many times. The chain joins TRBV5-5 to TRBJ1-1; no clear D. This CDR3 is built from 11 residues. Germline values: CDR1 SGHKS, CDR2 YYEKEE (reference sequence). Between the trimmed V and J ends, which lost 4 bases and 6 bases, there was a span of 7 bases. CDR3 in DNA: TGTGCCAGCAGCGATAGCGCTGAAGCTTTCTTT. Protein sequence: CASSDSAEAFF.

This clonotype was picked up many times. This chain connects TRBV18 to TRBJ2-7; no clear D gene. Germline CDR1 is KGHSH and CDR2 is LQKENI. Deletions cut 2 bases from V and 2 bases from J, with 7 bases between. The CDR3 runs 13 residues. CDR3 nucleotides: TGTGCCAGCTCACCATACAAACCCTACGAGCAGTACTTC. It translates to CASSPYKPYEQYF.

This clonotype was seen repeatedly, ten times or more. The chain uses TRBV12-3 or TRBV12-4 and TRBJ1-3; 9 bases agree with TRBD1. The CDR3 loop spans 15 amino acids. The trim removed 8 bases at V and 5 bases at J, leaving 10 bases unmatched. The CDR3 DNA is TGTGCCAGCGGGACAGGGAAAAGCCAGCGAAACACCATATATTTT. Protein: CASGTGKSQRNTIYF.

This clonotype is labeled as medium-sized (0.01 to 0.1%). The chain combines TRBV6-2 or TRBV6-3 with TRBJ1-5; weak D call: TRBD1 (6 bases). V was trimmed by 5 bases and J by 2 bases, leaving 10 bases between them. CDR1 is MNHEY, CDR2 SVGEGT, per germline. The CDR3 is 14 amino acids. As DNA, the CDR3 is TGTGCCAGCAGTGCAGGGGCAGGCAATCAGCCCCAGCATTTT. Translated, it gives CASSAGAGNQPQHF.

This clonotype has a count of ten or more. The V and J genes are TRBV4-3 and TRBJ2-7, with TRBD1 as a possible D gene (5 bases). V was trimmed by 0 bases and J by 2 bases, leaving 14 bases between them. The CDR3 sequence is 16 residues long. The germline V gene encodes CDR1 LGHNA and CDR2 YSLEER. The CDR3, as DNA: TGCGCCAGCAGCCAAGAGGTACCAGGGCCGGCCTACGAGCAGTACTTC. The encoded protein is CASSQEVPGPAYEQYF.

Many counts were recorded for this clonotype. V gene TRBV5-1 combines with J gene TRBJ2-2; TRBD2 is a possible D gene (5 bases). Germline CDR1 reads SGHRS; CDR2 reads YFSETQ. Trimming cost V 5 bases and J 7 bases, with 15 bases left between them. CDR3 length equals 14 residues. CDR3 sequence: CASSFAEGYGELFF. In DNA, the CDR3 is TGCGCCAGCAGTTTTGCAGAGGGATACGGGGAGCTGTTTTTT. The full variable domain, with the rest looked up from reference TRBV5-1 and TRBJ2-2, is KAGVTQTPRYLIKTRGQQVTLSCSPISGHRSVSWYQQTPGQGLQFLFEYFSETQRNKGNFPGRFSGRQFSNSRSEMNVSTLELGDSALYLCASSFAEGYGELFFGEGSRLTVL.

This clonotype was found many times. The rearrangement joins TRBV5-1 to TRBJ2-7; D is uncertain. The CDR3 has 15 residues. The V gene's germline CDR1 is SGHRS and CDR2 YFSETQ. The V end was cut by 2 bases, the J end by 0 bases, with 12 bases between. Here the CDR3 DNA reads TGCGCCAGCAGCTTTGTAGTTGTTGGCTCCTACGAGCAGTACTTC. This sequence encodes CASSFVVVGSYEQYF.

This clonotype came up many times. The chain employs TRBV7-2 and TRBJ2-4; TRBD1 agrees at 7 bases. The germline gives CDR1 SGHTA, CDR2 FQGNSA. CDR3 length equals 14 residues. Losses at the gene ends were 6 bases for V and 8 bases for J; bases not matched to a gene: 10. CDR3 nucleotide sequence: TGTGCCAGCAGTACCGTGACAGGGACGGACATTCAGTACTTC. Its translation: CASSTVTGTDIQYF.

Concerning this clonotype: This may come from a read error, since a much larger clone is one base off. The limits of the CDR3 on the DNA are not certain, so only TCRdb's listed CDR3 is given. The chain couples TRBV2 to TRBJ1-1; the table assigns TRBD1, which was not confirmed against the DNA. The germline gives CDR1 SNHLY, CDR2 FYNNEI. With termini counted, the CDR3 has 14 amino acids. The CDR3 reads CASSQWGVGTESFF.

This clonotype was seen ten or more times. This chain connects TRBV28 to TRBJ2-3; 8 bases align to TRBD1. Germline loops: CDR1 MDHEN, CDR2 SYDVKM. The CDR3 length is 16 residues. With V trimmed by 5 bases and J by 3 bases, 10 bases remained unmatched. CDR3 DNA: TGTGCCAGCAGTCTCCCTCAGGGGGCGGGAACAGATACGCAGTATTTT. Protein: CASSLPQGAGTDTQYF. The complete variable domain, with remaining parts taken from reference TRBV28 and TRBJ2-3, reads DVKVTQSSRYLVKRTGEKVFLECVQDMDHENMFWYRQDPGLGLRLIYFSYDVKMKEKGDIPEGYSVSREKKERFSLILESASTNQTSMYLCASSLPQGAGTDTQYFGPGTRLTVL.

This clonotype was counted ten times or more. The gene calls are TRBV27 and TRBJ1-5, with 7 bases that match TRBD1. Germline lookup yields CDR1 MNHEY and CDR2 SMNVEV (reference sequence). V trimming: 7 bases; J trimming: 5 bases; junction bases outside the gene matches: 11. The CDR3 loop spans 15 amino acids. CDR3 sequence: CASIRDRVSDQPQHF. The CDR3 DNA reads TGTGCCAGCATCCGTGACAGGGTCTCGGATCAGCCCCAGCATTTT.

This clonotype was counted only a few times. The chain's CDR3 is CASSPLGVQPLHF. The DNA of the CDR3 is TGCGCCAGCAGCCCCCTCGGGGTCCAGCCCCTCCACTTT. The chain couples TRBV5-1 to TRBJ1-6; no definite D call. V lost 4 bases and J lost 13, with 15 bases in between. The CDR3 has 13 residues. The germline gives CDR1 SGHRS, CDR2 YFSETQ.

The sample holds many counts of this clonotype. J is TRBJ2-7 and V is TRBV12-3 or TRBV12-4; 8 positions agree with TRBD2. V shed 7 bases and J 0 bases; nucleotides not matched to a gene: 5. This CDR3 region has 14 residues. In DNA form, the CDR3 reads TGTGCCAGCACCGGGACTAGGTCCTCCTACGAGCAGTACTTC. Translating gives CASTGTRSSYEQYF.

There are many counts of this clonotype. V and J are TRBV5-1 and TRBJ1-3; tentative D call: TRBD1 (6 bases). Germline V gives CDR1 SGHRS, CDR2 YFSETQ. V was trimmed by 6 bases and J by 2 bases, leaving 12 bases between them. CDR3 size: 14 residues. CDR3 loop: CASTDGGPGNTIYF. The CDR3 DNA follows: TGCGCCAGCACCGATGGGGGGCCTGGAAACACCATATATTTT.

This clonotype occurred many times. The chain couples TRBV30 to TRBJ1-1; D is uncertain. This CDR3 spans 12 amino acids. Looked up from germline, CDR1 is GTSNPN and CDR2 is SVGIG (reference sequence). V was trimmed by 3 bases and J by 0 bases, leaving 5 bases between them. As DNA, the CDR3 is TGTGCCTGGAGGAGGTTGAACACTGAAGCTTTCTTT. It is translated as CAWRRLNTEAFF.

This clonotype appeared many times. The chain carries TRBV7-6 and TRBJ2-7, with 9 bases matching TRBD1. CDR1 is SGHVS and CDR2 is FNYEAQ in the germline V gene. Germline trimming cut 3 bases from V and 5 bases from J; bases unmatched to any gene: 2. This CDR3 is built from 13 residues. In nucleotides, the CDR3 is TGTGCCAGCAGCTTGGACAGGGGTGACGAGCAGTACTTC. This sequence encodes CASSLDRGDEQYF.

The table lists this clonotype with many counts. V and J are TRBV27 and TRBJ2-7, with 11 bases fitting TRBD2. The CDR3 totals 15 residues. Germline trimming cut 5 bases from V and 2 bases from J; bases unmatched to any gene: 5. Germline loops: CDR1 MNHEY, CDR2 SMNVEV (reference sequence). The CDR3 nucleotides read TGTGCCAGCAGTCTCTCACTAGCGGGGGCCTACGAGCAGTACTTC. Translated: CASSLSLAGAYEQYF.

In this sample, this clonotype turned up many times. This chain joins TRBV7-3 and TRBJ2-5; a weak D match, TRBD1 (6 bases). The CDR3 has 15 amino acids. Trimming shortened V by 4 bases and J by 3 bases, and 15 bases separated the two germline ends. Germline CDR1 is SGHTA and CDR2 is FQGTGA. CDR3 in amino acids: CASSSPIEGEETQYF. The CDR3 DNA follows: TGTGCCAGCAGCTCCCCAATTGAGGGGGAAGAGACCCAGTACTTC.

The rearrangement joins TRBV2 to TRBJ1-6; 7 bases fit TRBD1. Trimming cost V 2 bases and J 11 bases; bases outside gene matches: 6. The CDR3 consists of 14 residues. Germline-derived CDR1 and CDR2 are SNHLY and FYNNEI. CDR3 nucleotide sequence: TGTGCCAGCAGTGAAACAGGGGAGTCTCCACCCCTCCACTTT. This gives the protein CASSETGESPPLHF.

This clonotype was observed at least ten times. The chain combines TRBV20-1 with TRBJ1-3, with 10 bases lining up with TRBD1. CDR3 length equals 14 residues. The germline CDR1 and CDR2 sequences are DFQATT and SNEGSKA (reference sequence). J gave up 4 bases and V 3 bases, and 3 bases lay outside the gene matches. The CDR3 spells CSARTGGNGNTIYF. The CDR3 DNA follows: TGCAGTGCTAGGACAGGGGGCAACGGAAACACCATATATTTT.

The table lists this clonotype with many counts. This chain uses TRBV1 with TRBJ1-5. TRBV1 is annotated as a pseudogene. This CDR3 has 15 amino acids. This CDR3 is CTSSQINRNNQPQHF. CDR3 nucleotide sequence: TGCACCAGCAGCCAAATTAACAGAAACAATCAGCCCCAGCATTTT.

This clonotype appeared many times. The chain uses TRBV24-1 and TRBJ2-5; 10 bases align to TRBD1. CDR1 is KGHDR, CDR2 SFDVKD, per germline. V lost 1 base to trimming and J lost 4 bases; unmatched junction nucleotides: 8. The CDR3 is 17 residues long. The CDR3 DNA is TGTGCCACCAGTGATTTCCCCGGGACAGGGGTGGGAGAGACCCAGTACTTC. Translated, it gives CATSDFPGTGVGETQYF.

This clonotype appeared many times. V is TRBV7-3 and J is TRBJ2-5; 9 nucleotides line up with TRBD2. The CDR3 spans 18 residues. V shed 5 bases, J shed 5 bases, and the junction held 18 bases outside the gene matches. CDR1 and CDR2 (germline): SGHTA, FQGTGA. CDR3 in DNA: TGTGCCAGCAGCCCGGCGGGAAGCGGGGGGCCAGGTCGGGAGACCCAGTACTTC. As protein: CASSPAGSGGPGRETQYF.

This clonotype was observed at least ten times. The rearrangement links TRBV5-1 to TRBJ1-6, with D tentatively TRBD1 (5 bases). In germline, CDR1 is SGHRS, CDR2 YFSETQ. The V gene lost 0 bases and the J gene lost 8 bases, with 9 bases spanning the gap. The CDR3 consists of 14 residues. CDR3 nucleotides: TGCGCCAGCAGCTTGGAGGGGAAGGATTCACCCCTCCACTTT. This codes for CASSLEGKDSPLHF.

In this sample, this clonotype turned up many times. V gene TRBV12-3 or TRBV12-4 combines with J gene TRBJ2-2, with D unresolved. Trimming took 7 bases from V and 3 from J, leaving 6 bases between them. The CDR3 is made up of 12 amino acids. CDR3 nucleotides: TGTGCCAGCAACCTCTACACCGGGGAGCTGTTTTTT. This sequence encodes CASNLYTGELFF.

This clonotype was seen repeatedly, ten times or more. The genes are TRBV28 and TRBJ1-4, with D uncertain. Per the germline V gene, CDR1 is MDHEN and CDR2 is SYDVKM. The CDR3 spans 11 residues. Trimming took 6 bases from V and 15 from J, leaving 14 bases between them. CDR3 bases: TGTGCCAGCAGCACTCAGGTTCGGGTGTTTTTT. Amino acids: CASSTQVRVFF. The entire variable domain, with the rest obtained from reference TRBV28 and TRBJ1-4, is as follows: DVKVTQSSRYLVKRTGEKVFLECVQDMDHENMFWYRQDPGLGLRLIYFSYDVKMKEKGDIPEGYSVSREKKERFSLILESASTNQTSMYLCASSTQVRVFFGSGTQLSVL.

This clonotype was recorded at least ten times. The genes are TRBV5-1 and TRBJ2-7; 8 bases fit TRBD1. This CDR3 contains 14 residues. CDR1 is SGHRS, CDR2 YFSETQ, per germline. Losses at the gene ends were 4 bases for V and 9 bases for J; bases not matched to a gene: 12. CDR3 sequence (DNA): TGCGCCAGCAGCACCGGGACAGGCCCTTCCCGGCAGTACTTC. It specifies CASSTGTGPSRQYF.

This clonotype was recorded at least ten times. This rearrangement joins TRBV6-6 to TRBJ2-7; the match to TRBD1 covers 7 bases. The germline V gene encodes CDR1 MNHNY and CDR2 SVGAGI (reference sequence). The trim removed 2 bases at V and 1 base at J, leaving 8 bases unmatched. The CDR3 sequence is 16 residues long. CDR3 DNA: TGTGCCAGCAGTTACCCCCGGGCAGGGGGTTCCTACGAGCAGTACTTC. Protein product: CASSYPRAGGSYEQYF.

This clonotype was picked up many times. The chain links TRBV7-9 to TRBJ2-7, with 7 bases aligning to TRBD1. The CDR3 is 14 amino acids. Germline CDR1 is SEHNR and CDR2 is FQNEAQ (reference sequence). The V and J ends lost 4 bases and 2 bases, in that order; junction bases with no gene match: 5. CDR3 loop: CASSSPGQTYEQYV. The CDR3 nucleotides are TGTGCCAGCAGCTCCCCGGGACAGACCTACGAGCAGTACGTC.